This T cell receptor beta chain was obtained from a study of spatial heterogeneity in lung cancer. Study as a whole: After resection, follow-up PBMC samples were sequenced when available, at a median of approximately 23 months later. On average, each unique TCR and UMI combination appeared more than ten times in raw reads.

The germline gives CDR1 GTSNPN, CDR2 SVGIG (reference sequence). V shed 1 base, J shed 6 bases, and the junction held 13 bases outside the gene matches. The CDR3 length is 16 residues. TCRdb ran MiXCR on the 5' RACE reads and lists one entry per CDR3 protein. The sample has under 30,000 distinct CDR3 sequences, roughly 5.6% seen once. The sample's time point: blood at routine non-recurrence follow-up after resection. From tumor, nontumor lung or frozen PBMC, whole RNA was taken unsorted for sequencing. At least ten counts were recorded for this clonotype. The rearrangement links TRBV30 to TRBJ2-3; 7 bases fit TRBD2. The sequenced sample was PBMCs, obtained at follow-up. This TCR came from a male donor with early-stage non-small cell lung cancer. In DNA, the CDR3 is TGTGCCTGGAGTGCCTTCTTGGCGGGAGATGTGGATACGCAGTATTTT. It translates to CAWSAFLAGDVDTQYF.